Described below is a single TCR beta chain sequence and its context. V was pared by 6 bases and J by 0 bases, with 4 bases of the junction left unmatched. This CDR3 has 17 amino acids. Germline assignment: CDR1 SGHAT and CDR2 FQNNGV. The source of the sample is a study of blood T cell repertoires in COVID-19. This table comes from immunoSEQ multiplex PCR, and its TCRdb copy is limited to in-frame clones, with some not included. The profile shows a few hundred thousand clones, approximately 90% of them singletons. V usage is TRBV11-2 and J usage is TRBJ2-1; 14 bases align to TRBD2. The sample consisted of PBMCs or T cells enriched from blood (not recorded which). The TCR originated in a man aged 25 to 40 who had recovered from COVID-19. CDR3 protein: CASRRGTSGSSYNEQFF. The DNA for the CDR3 is TGTGCCAGCAGGAGAGGGACTAGCGGGAGCTCCTACAATGAGCAGTTCTTC.